Listed here is a single T cell receptor beta chain. Relative to the germline gene, one junction end is altered; a read error may explain this. This entry comes from a study of T cells after yellow fever vaccination. Germline CDR1 and CDR2: SGHKS and YYEKEE (reference sequence). The CDR3 is made up of 17 amino acids. A universal primer site and UMIs were added as TCR cDNA was made by 5'RACE template switching. Via MiXCR, TCRdb re-called the 5' RACE reads, giving one row per CDR3 protein. The sample holds hundreds of thousands of distinct CDR3 sequences, roughly 14% seen once. The source was PBMCs, collected on the day of the yellow fever booster vaccination. The TCR sequence derives from a man aged 30 to 45 who received the YFV17D yellow fever vaccine. The chain links TRBV5-5 to TRBJ1-4; TRBD1 matches 8 bases. DNA of the CDR3: TGTGCCAGCAGTTTGGGACAGGTCCAAAACTTTAATGAAAAACTGTTTTTT. This gives the protein CASSLGQVQNFNEKLFF. The whole variable domain, filled in from reference TRBV5-5 and TRBJ1-4, reads DAGVTQSPTHLIKTRGQQVTLRCSPISGHKSVSWYQQVLGQGPQFIFQYYEKEERGRGNFPDRFSARQFPNYSSELNVNALLLGDSALYLCASSLGQVQNFNEKLFFGSGTQLSVL.